The rows below give T cell receptor beta chains drawn from one sample of a study of blood T cell repertoires in COVID-19. Produced via immunoSEQ multiplex PCR; TCRdb's table is partial and in-frame only. Altogether roughly 88,000 clones are present, around 85% being singletons, with the ten largest covering about 17%. Sample: peripheral blood. The receptors originated from a woman aged 55-75 years with COVID-19, enrolled during active disease. CDR3s include the opening cysteine and the closing phenylalanine or tryptophan. The order of the fields is D gene, clone size, J gene, V gene, CDR3 protein, CDR3 DNA. A D gene is named only where the DNA matches it firmly. Some rows have no size entry. The others give once, few or many, or a class for an expanded clone.

D gene: NA; clone size: NA; J gene: TRBJ1-4; V gene: TRBV19; CDR3 protein: CASSKAQGANEKLFF; CDR3 DNA: TGTGCCAGTAGTAAGGCCCAGGGTGCTAATGAAAAACTGTTTTTT
D gene: TRBD1; clone size: once; J gene: TRBJ2-2; V gene: TRBV6-6; CDR3 protein: CASSRQEQGPGTGELFF; CDR3 DNA: TGTGCCAGCAGTCGCCAAGAACAGGGGCCGGGAACCGGGGAGCTGTTTTTT
D gene: TRBD1; clone size: NA; J gene: TRBJ2-2; V gene: TRBV29-1; CDR3 protein: CSARQGRNTGELFF; CDR3 DNA: TGCAGCGCCAGACAGGGGCGAAACACCGGGGAGCTGTTTTTT
D gene: NA; clone size: NA; J gene: TRBJ1-6; V gene: TRBV7-6; CDR3 protein: CASSQAAGTYSPLHF; CDR3 DNA: TGTGCCAGCAGCCAGGCGGCAGGGACTTATTCACCCCTCCACTTT
D gene: TRBD1; clone size: NA; J gene: TRBJ1-1; V gene: TRBV27; CDR3 protein: CASSYGTGVFVTEAFF; CDR3 DNA: TGTGCCAGCAGTTACGGGACAGGGGTCTTTGTCACTGAAGCTTTCTTT
D gene: NA; clone size: NA; J gene: TRBJ1-5; V gene: TRBV12-3/TRBV12-4; CDR3 protein: CASRGREQPQHF; CDR3 DNA: TGTGCCAGCAGAGGGAGGGAGCAGCCCCAGCATTTT
D gene: TRBD2; clone size: NA; J gene: TRBJ2-1; V gene: TRBV18; CDR3 protein: CASSPGGRSYNEQFF; CDR3 DNA: TGTGCCAGCTCCCCGGGAGGTCGCTCCTACAATGAGCAGTTCTTC
D gene: NA; clone size: NA; J gene: TRBJ2-7; V gene: TRBV27; CDR3 protein: CASSFGASKSYEQYF; CDR3 DNA: TGTGCCAGCAGTTTTGGGGCTAGTAAATCCTACGAGCAGTACTTC
D gene: NA; clone size: NA; J gene: TRBJ1-5; V gene: TRBV6-6; CDR3 protein: CASSYSTENQHF; CDR3 DNA: TGTGCCAGCAGTTACTCGACAGAAAACCAGCATTTT
D gene: NA; clone size: once; J gene: TRBJ1-4; V gene: TRBV5-1; CDR3 protein: CASRRQAATNEKLFF; CDR3 DNA: TGCGCCAGCAGACGACAGGCGGCAACTAATGAAAAACTGTTTTTT
D gene: TRBD1; clone size: NA; J gene: TRBJ1-6; V gene: TRBV6-2/TRBV6-3; CDR3 protein: CASSPSGTGHSKIHF; CDR3 DNA: TGTGCCAGCAGCCCGTCCGGGACAGGGCATTCGAAGATCCACTTT
D gene: NA; clone size: NA; J gene: TRBJ1-4; V gene: TRBV2; CDR3 protein: CASSEMGSGEKLFF; CDR3 DNA: TGTGCCAGCAGTGAAATGGGGAGTGGGGAAAAACTGTTTTTT
D gene: NA; clone size: few; J gene: TRBJ1-1; V gene: TRBV19; CDR3 protein: CASSIAAGPTEAFF; CDR3 DNA: TGTGCCAGTAGTATCGCGGCGGGGCCCACTGAAGCTTTCTTT
D gene: TRBD1; clone size: NA; J gene: TRBJ1-5; V gene: TRBV6-5; CDR3 protein: CASRQGGNQPQHF; CDR3 DNA: TGTGCCAGCAGACAGGGGGGCAATCAGCCCCAGCATTTT
D gene: TRBD1; clone size: NA; J gene: TRBJ1-5; V gene: TRBV19; CDR3 protein: CASSPREGTGAGQPQHF; CDR3 DNA: TGTGCCAGTAGTCCGCGGGAGGGGACAGGGGCCGGTCAGCCCCAGCATTTT
D gene: NA; clone size: NA; J gene: TRBJ1-2; V gene: TRBV6-5; CDR3 protein: CAEGEGDGYTF; CDR3 DNA: TGTGCCGAAGGGGAGGGAGATGGCTACACCTTC
D gene: TRBD1; clone size: NA; J gene: TRBJ1-2; V gene: TRBV4-2; CDR3 protein: CASSFPGQGNGYTF; CDR3 DNA: TGTGCCAGCAGCTTCCCGGGACAGGGAAATGGCTACACCTTC
D gene: NA; clone size: NA; J gene: TRBJ1-1; V gene: TRBV27; CDR3 protein: CASSTNTGFTEAFF; CDR3 DNA: TGTGCCAGCAGTACAAATACAGGGTTTACTGAAGCTTTCTTT
D gene: NA; clone size: once; J gene: TRBJ2-1; V gene: TRBV7-9; CDR3 protein: CASSRRGAEQFF; CDR3 DNA: TGTGCCAGCAGCCGAAGGGGTGCTGAGCAGTTCTTC
D gene: NA; clone size: NA; J gene: TRBJ1-3; V gene: TRBV9; CDR3 protein: CASSVGTSGNTIYF; CDR3 DNA: TGTGCCAGCAGCGTCGGGACATCTGGAAACACCATATATTTT
D gene: NA; clone size: NA; J gene: TRBJ1-2; V gene: TRBV10-3; CDR3 protein: CAISEIQDGLNYGYTF; CDR3 DNA: TGTGCCATCAGTGAGATACAGGACGGACTAAACTATGGCTACACCTTC
D gene: TRBD2; clone size: NA; J gene: TRBJ2-1; V gene: TRBV6-2/TRBV6-3; CDR3 protein: CASSYGTSRNEQFF; CDR3 DNA: TGTGCCAGCAGTTACGGGACTAGCCGCAATGAGCAGTTCTTC
D gene: TRBD1; clone size: few; J gene: TRBJ1-1; V gene: TRBV24-1; CDR3 protein: CATGQGAEAFF; CDR3 DNA: TGTGCCACCGGACAGGGGGCGGAAGCTTTCTTT
D gene: NA; clone size: NA; J gene: TRBJ1-1; V gene: TRBV4-2; CDR3 protein: CASSQVTGGNTEAFF; CDR3 DNA: TGTGCCAGCAGCCAAGTTACGGGGGGGAACACTGAAGCTTTCTTT
D gene: NA; clone size: few; J gene: TRBJ1-2; V gene: TRBV11-2; CDR3 protein: CASSLGGSVYGYTF; CDR3 DNA: TGTGCCAGCAGCTTAGGAGGCAGCGTCTATGGCTACACCTTC
D gene: TRBD1; clone size: NA; J gene: TRBJ1-6; V gene: TRBV30; CDR3 protein: CAWSGQGLSPLHF; CDR3 DNA: TGTGCCTGGAGTGGACAGGGCCTTTCACCCCTCCACTTT
D gene: TRBD2; clone size: NA; J gene: TRBJ2-1; V gene: TRBV15; CDR3 protein: CATSSTSGAYNEQFF; CDR3 DNA: TGTGCCACCAGCAGTACTAGCGGGGCCTACAATGAGCAGTTCTTC
D gene: TRBD1; clone size: NA; J gene: TRBJ2-2; V gene: TRBV27; CDR3 protein: CVTRQGWDTGELFF; CDR3 DNA: TGTGTAACCCGACAGGGTTGGGACACCGGGGAGCTGTTTTTT
D gene: NA; clone size: NA; J gene: TRBJ2-3; V gene: TRBV11-2; CDR3 protein: CASSGRAVSTDTQYF; CDR3 DNA: TGTGCCAGCAGCGGCCGAGCGGTTAGCACAGATACGCAGTATTTT
D gene: TRBD2; clone size: NA; J gene: TRBJ2-2; V gene: TRBV7-9; CDR3 protein: CASRFRSGANTGELFF; CDR3 DNA: TGTGCCAGCAGGTTCCGTAGCGGGGCCAACACCGGGGAGCTGTTTTTT
D gene: TRBD1; clone size: once; J gene: TRBJ2-5; V gene: TRBV15; CDR3 protein: CATSRDIGTGGGNQYF; CDR3 DNA: TGTGCCACCAGCAGAGATATAGGGACAGGGGGCGGGAACCAGTACTTC
D gene: NA; clone size: once; J gene: TRBJ1-1; V gene: TRBV7-2; CDR3 protein: CASSFRHATEAFF; CDR3 DNA: TGTGCCAGCAGCTTCAGACATGCCACTGAAGCTTTCTTT
D gene: NA; clone size: NA; J gene: TRBJ2-5; V gene: TRBV7-7; CDR3 protein: CASSATGQETQYF; CDR3 DNA: TGTGCTAGCAGCGCTACAGGCCAAGAGACCCAGTACTTC
D gene: NA; clone size: NA; J gene: TRBJ2-4; V gene: TRBV7-9; CDR3 protein: CASSLGGRVGAKNIQYF; CDR3 DNA: TGTGCCAGCAGCTTAGGAGGCAGGGTGGGAGCCAAAAACATTCAGTACTTC
D gene: NA; clone size: NA; J gene: TRBJ2-1; V gene: TRBV7-8; CDR3 protein: CASSLQGLNEQFF; CDR3 DNA: TGTGCCAGCAGCTTACAGGGGTTGAATGAGCAGTTCTTC
D gene: NA; clone size: few; J gene: TRBJ2-7; V gene: TRBV7-2; CDR3 protein: CASSSWANSYEQYF; CDR3 DNA: TGTGCCAGCAGCTCGTGGGCGAACTCCTACGAGCAGTACTTC
D gene: NA; clone size: NA; J gene: TRBJ1-2; V gene: TRBV12-5; CDR3 protein: CASGFLDRSGNGYTF; CDR3 DNA: TGTGCTAGTGGTTTCCTTGACAGATCCGGCAACGGCTACACCTTC
D gene: NA; clone size: NA; J gene: TRBJ1-1; V gene: TRBV7-2; CDR3 protein: CASSAMGAWNEAFF; CDR3 DNA: TGTGCCAGCAGCGCAATGGGCGCGTGGAATGAAGCTTTCTTT
D gene: NA; clone size: NA; J gene: TRBJ2-7; V gene: TRBV6-2/TRBV6-3; CDR3 protein: CASSYGIRDLPYEQYF; CDR3 DNA: TGTGCCAGCAGTTACGGAATCCGGGACTTACCCTACGAGCAGTACTTC
D gene: TRBD1; clone size: NA; J gene: TRBJ1-2; V gene: TRBV7-6; CDR3 protein: CASSYGTGGHYGYTF; CDR3 DNA: TGTGCCAGCAGCTACGGGACAGGGGGCCACTATGGCTACACCTTC
D gene: NA; clone size: NA; J gene: TRBJ2-5; V gene: TRBV19; CDR3 protein: CASSMTLAGETQYF; CDR3 DNA: TGTGCCAGTAGTATGACGTTAGCTGGGGAGACCCAGTACTTC